Following are 19 T cell receptor beta chains from one sample sequenced in a study of blood T cell repertoires in COVID-19 (TCRdb year 2020). The library relied on the immunoSEQ multiplex PCR assay. The immuneACCESS repertoire file appears here via TCRdb, limited to in-frame rearrangements. These files lack a portion of the clones; in checked studies, under half of the deficit traces to unresolved V genes, and the cause of the others is not known. Across this sample there are 250,000 to 300,000 clones, with 80% to 95% seen only once. The top ten clones comprise around 1.1% of the sample. Material: PBMCs or T cells enriched from blood (not recorded which). The receptor source for this set is a woman aged 25 to 45 who had recovered from COVID-19.

The sample holds a few counts of this clone. V gene TRBV24-1 combines with J gene TRBJ2-2; a weak D match, TRBD2 (6 bases). V was pared by 9 bases and J by 0 bases, with 16 bases between. Per germline, CDR1 KGHDR and CDR2 SFDVKD. The CDR3 is made up of 16 amino acids. The CDR3 DNA reads TGTGCCACCGCCGTTCGCGGGGCTTCGAACACCGGGGAGCTGTTTTTT. This encodes CATAVRGASNTGELFF.

The rearrangement uses TRBV7-2 and TRBJ1-6; D ambiguous. This CDR3 spans 16 amino acids. The V and J ends lost 1 base and 7 bases respectively, with 14 bases between them. The germline gives CDR1 SGHTA, CDR2 FQGNSA. The CDR3 reads CASSLGFGRYNSPLHF. CDR3 in DNA: TGTGCCAGCAGCTTAGGATTTGGCCGTTACAATTCACCCCTCCACTTT.

This sequence joins TRBV19 and TRBJ1-1, with 10 positions matching TRBD1. The CDR3 has 15 amino acids. Germline V gene lookup returns CDR1 LNHDA and CDR2 SQIVND (reference sequence). Losses at the gene ends were 5 bases for V and 2 bases for J; bases not matched to a gene: 5. CDR3 bases: TGTGCCAGTAGTGCTCGGACAGGGGGAAACACTGAAGCTTTCTTT. Amino acids: CASSARTGGNTEAFF.

J is TRBJ2-3 and V is TRBV13; 12 nucleotides align to TRBD2. CDR1 and CDR2 (germline): PRHDT, FYEKMQ (reference sequence). J lost 3 bases, V lost 6 bases, and 4 bases had no gene match. This CDR3 is 15 amino acids long. The CDR3 is CASSRLAGETDTQYF. CDR3 coding DNA: TGTGCCAGCAGTAGACTAGCGGGAGAAACAGATACGCAGTATTTT.

The rearrangement links TRBV11-1 to TRBJ2-7; a possible D gene is TRBD1 (5 bases). The CDR3 consists of 15 residues. V was trimmed by 5 bases and J by 2 bases, leaving 16 bases between them. Germline V lookup: CDR1 SGHAT, CDR2 FQDESV (reference sequence). The CDR3 spells CASSVTSPDTYEQYF. The CDR3 nucleotides are TGTGCCAGCAGCGTGACGTCGCCGGACACCTACGAGCAGTACTTC.

The genes are TRBV16 and TRBJ2-2, with D hard to call. This CDR3 has 17 residues. Germline V CDR1 and CDR2: KGHSY, FQNENV. Trimming stripped 0 bases from V and 0 bases from J, with 11 bases between. CDR3 DNA: TGTGCCAGCAGCCAATCTTACGGGTCCTCGAACACCGGGGAGCTGTTTTTT. This codes for CASSQSYGSSNTGELFF.

This clone occurred once. The V and J genes are TRBV10-3 and TRBJ1-1, with D uncertain. This CDR3 is 12 amino acids long. From germline, CDR1 is ENHRY and CDR2 SYGVKD. Trimming removed 4 bases at V and 3 bases at J, with 6 bases between. CDR3 in amino acids: CAISGVDTEAFF. CDR3 nucleotide sequence: TGTGCCATCAGTGGCGTGGACACTGAAGCTTTCTTT.

The V call is TRBV14, the J call TRBJ1-1; 9 nucleotides match TRBD1. CDR1 and CDR2 from the germline V gene are SGHDN and FVKESK. This CDR3 is built from 15 residues. J lost 4 bases, V lost 4 bases, and 7 bases had no gene match. The CDR3, as DNA: TGTGCCAGCAGCCCAATTGAGACAGGGGGCACTGAAGCTTTCTTT. Its protein product is CASSPIETGGTEAFF.

The gene calls are TRBV7-2 and TRBJ1-3, with D unclear. The CDR3 runs 15 residues. CDR1 and CDR2 (germline): SGHTA, FQGNSA. Trimming shortened V by 5 bases and J by 2 bases, and 13 bases separated the two germline ends. For the CDR3, the DNA is TGTGCCAGCAGCCTTCCCGGAGCTCCTGGAAACACCATATATTTT. Translation: CASSLPGAPGNTIYF.

This rearrangement joins TRBV29-1 to TRBJ2-3, with 13 bases that match TRBD2. Trimming removed 7 bases from V and 5 bases from J; junction bases left unmatched: 3. The CDR3 covers 13 residues. CDR1 is SQVTM and CDR2 is ANQGSEA in the germline V gene. CDR3 nucleotide sequence: TGCAGCGGGACTAGCGGGAGTGGAGATACGCAGTATTTT. Translating it yields CSGTSGSGDTQYF.

CDR3 region: CASSARLGTNTGELFF. CDR3 in DNA: TGCGCCAGCAGCGCCCGACTAGGAACGAACACCGGGGAGCTGTTTTTT. This chain uses TRBV5-1 with TRBJ2-2; possible D gene TRBD2, 6 bases. The germline V and J ends were trimmed by 4 bases and 0 bases, with 13 bases remaining between them. This CDR3 has 16 residues. Germline CDR1 reads SGHRS; CDR2 reads YFSETQ.

The chain employs TRBV6-5 and TRBJ2-2, with TRBD2 identical over 9 bases. This CDR3 has 13 amino acids. The V and J ends lost 6 bases and 8 bases, in that order; junction bases with no gene match: 4. In germline, CDR1 is MNHEY, CDR2 SVGAGI. CDR3: CASSSSGRGELFF. In DNA form, the CDR3 reads TGTGCCAGCAGCTCGAGCGGGAGGGGGGAGCTGTTTTTT.

CDR3 sequence: CASSVEQQVNTGELFF. The CDR3 region has the DNA TGTGCCAGCAGCGTAGAGCAACAGGTGAACACCGGGGAGCTGTTTTTT. The chain has TRBV9 and TRBJ2-2, with D perhaps TRBD1 (5 bases). Trimming left V 0 bases short and J 1 base short, with 10 bases between. Germline V gives CDR1 SGDLS, CDR2 YYNGEE. The length of the CDR3 is 16 residues. Full variable domain (outside the CDR3, taken from reference TRBV9 and TRBJ2-2): DSGVTQTPKHLITATGQRVTLRCSPRSGDLSVYWYQQSLDQGLQFLIQYYNGEERAKGNILERFSAQQFPDLHSELNLSSLELGDSALYFCASSVEQQVNTGELFFGEGSRLTVL.

The chain has TRBV30 and TRBJ2-7, with D maybe TRBD1 (6 bases). V lost 0 bases and J lost 1, with 7 bases in between. The length of the CDR3 is 13 residues. Per the germline V gene, CDR1 is GTSNPN and CDR2 is SVGIG (reference sequence). Written as DNA, the CDR3 is TGTGCCTGGAGTGTAACAGGGTCCTACGAGCAGTACTTC. It specifies CAWSVTGSYEQYF.

The chain carries TRBV10-2 and TRBJ2-7, with D possibly TRBD2 on 7 matching bases. The V end was cut by 3 bases, the J end by 5 bases, with 14 bases between. From germline, CDR1 is WSHSY and CDR2 SAAADI. The CDR3 is 14 amino acids. The CDR3 DNA reads TGCGCCAGCAGTGATCAAGGGGGGGTGGACGAGCAGTACTTC. This gives the protein CASSDQGGVDEQYF.

This clone was counted once. The J gene is TRBJ2-7, the V gene TRBV3-1 (or the pseudogene TRBV3-2); TRBD2 agrees at 8 bases. Germline-derived CDR1 and CDR2 are LGHDT and YNNKEL (reference sequence). The CDR3 sequence is 14 residues long. V shed 1 base, J shed 6 bases, and the junction held 5 bases outside the gene matches. CDR3 nucleotide sequence: TGTGCCAGCAGCCAAGCGGGAGGGCCGTTCGAGCAGTACTTC. This gives the protein CASSQAGGPFEQYF.

The chain uses TRBV12-5 and TRBJ2-1, with 11 bases that match TRBD2. V was clipped by 0 bases and J by 8 bases; unmatched bases: 12. The CDR3 is 18 amino acids. Germline loops: CDR1 LGHNT, CDR2 FRNRAP. The CDR3 protein is CASGLVISGRARGYEQFF. DNA of the CDR3: TGTGCTAGTGGTTTGGTGATTAGCGGGAGGGCCCGGGGTTATGAGCAGTTCTTC.

This chain links TRBV19 with TRBJ2-7, with 7 positions matching TRBD2. This CDR3 comprises 14 residues. CDR1 LNHDA and CDR2 SQIVND come from the germline V gene (reference sequence). Germline trimming cut 9 bases from V and 0 bases from J; bases unmatched to any gene: 8. In nucleotides, the CDR3 is TGTGCCAGCGGTAGCGGGTCTATCTCCTACGAGCAGTACTTC. This translates into CASGSGSISYEQYF.

This clone was counted once. The chain couples TRBV29-1 to TRBJ2-1; possible D gene TRBD1, 5 bases. V lost 2 bases and J lost 0, with 8 bases in between. The germline V gene encodes CDR1 SQVTM and CDR2 ANQGSEA. The CDR3 totals 14 residues. The CDR3: CSVEKGVSYNEQFF. CDR3 bases: TGCAGCGTTGAAAAAGGGGTCTCCTACAATGAGCAGTTCTTC.